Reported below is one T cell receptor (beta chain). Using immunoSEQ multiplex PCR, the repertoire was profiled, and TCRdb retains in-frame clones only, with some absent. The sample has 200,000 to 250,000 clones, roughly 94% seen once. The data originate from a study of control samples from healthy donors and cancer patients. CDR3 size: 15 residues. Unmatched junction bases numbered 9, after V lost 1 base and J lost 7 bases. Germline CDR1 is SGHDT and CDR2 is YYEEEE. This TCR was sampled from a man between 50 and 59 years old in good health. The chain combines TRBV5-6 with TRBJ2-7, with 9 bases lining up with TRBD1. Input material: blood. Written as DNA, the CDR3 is TGTGCCAGCAGCTTGAGGACAGGGGAATTCGAGGAGCAGTACTTC. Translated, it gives CASSLRTGEFEEQYF.